This T cell receptor beta chain was documented in a study of blood T cell repertoires in COVID-19. Study context: Acute and convalescent COVID-19 samples came from the United States, Italy and Spain.

As handled by the study authors: Counts of nucleated cells, estimated from reference gene primer amplification, were obtained. Measured with immunoSEQ multiplex PCR; TCRdb has only the in-frame clones, and not every one. V, J and clone size reflect that table, while D and trimming were determined from the DNA. Of a few hundred thousand clones in the sample, about 87% were seen once. The study recruited people aged roughly 18 to 95 years across under 25 US areas. The study counted Cohort 3 donors as recovered given two negative PCRs, clearance, or symptom resolution. The CDR3 covers 13 residues. Per the germline V gene, CDR1 is SGHAT and CDR2 is FQDESV (reference sequence). V lost 5 bases and J lost 5; bases outside the gene matches: 3.

This chain joins TRBV11-1 and TRBJ2-5, with 9 bases lining up with TRBD2. This TCR derives from a woman aged 18 to 35 who had recovered from COVID-19. Sequencing was carried out using PBMCs or T cells enriched from blood (not recorded which). DNA for the CDR3: TGTGCCAGCAGCCCAGGACTAGCGGAGACCCAGTACTTC. It specifies CASSPGLAETQYF.